This TCR beta chain appears in the sequencing data of a study of cytomegalovirus exposure and HLA in healthy donors (dated by TCRdb to between 2016 and 2019). Broadly, across the study: According to a later analysis, the roughly 130 validation repertoires were produced on the same platform as the roughly 600 repertoires of the first cohort. The aim of the study was to test whether cataloging public T cell receptors could identify signatures of past pathogen exposure. Along with the approximately 670-subject first cohort, a separate validation cohort of roughly 110 different subjects was used. The study combined high-throughput TCR immunosequencing, statistical association of individual TCRs with disease status, and machine learning to predict cytomegalovirus infection status.

Separate from the approximately 700-subject first cohort, the validation cohort of 95 to 150 subjects was the group to which the donors belonged. The CDR3 numbers 13 residues from cysteine through phenylalanine. Only CDR3 DNA is held: 39 bases, read in frame from base 1. At the junction V is shortened by 0 bases and J by 4 bases, with 6 bases in between. CDR1 GTSNPN and CDR2 SVGIG were looked up in the germline V gene (reference sequence). Broad study findings and their caveats: The validation cohort had no HLA typing available for a later analysis, so co-occurrence within that cohort was assessed over all 120 or so repertoires. In vitro tests confirmed that a few of the cytomegalovirus-associated TCR beta chains recognize cytomegalovirus antigens. While some public TCRs were present in many individuals, most TCR sequences turned up only very rarely across donors. It was suggested by the authors that the approach could potentially be generalized to other disease states and immunological phenotypes. The study listed 150 to 200 TCR beta chains as associated with cytomegalovirus. The classifier was reported to diagnose cytomegalovirus status with high specificity and sensitivity in both the original cohort and the validation cohort. In a later analysis, TCRs clustered in the first cohort were found to also tend to co-occur in the roughly 120 validation repertoires, with 94% of cluster scores above 0.

Points on this clone: Its antigen is not yet known. No much larger clone exists at a distance of one base, and base qualities are not known.

Library creation used the immunoSEQ multiplex PCR assay. Per the authors' processing: To diagnose cytomegalovirus status from the catalog of TCR beta chain sequences, a statistical classification framework was built. Entries here come from immuneACCESS through TCRdb and include only in-frame sequences with V and J called. Some clones fail to appear in such tables; in the studies checked, an unresolved V gene covers under half of the shortfall, and the cause of the remainder is unknown. That table is the source of V, J and clone size, and D and trimming were worked out from the DNA. The sample has some 100,000 clones on record, 86% of them singletons. Together, the top ten hold about 5.3% of the sample.

The sample comprised PBMCs. The chain was built from TRBV30 and TRBJ2-2, with an unclear D gene assignment. The receptor was derived from a man aged 18 to 30 in good health and CMV-seronegative. The nucleotide sequence is given as TGTGCCTGGAGTGTACACGCCACCGGGGAGCTGTTTTTT. Its protein product is CAWSVHATGELFF.